This T cell receptor beta chain was sequenced during a study of patients and donors after allogeneic stem cell transplantation. TCRdb reprocessed the RT-PCR reads with MiXCR, giving one entry per CDR3 protein. In the table there are about a million distinct CDR3 sequences, more than 15% of which are singletons. This clonotype was observed a handful of times. CDR1 and CDR2 from the germline V gene are MNHEY and SVGEGT. The V and J ends lost 5 bases and 3 bases, in that order; junction bases with no gene match: 6. The CDR3 loop spans 15 amino acids. This receptor was identified in a human donor who was either an allogeneic HSCT recipient or a stem cell or donor lymphocyte infusion donor (not recorded which). It is not recorded whose cells these are; they may come from a transplant donor. The chain uses TRBV6-2 or TRBV6-3 and TRBJ2-3, with 9 bases aligning to TRBD2. The sample comprised blood, either unsorted or a sorted T cell fraction (not recorded which). The chain's CDR3 is CASSLPLAGTDTQYF. The CDR3, as DNA: TGTGCCAGCAGTCTCCCGCTAGCGGGAACAGATACGCAGTATTTT.